This TCR beta chain was sequenced for a study of cytomegalovirus exposure and HLA in healthy donors. Background on the study: Prior work identified 120 million or so unique TCR beta sequences in approximately 180 million T cells. Study observations and caveats: Among the sequence variants, a highly shared cluster was likely an artifact of sequencing. Sequences of the TCR beta chain were said to predict the HLA-A and HLA-B alleles of most subjects accurately. Later work found most CMV-associated TCR beta chains apparently HLA-restricted.

A remark on this clone: Its antigen is not identified.

13 Jbeta primers and 60 Vbeta primers were used for the PCR. Some clones are missing from TCRdb's copy, which holds only in-frame ones; the method was immunoSEQ multiplex PCR. The sample contains fewer than 140,000 clones, over 75% of which appear only once. The J segment lost 3 bases and the V segment lost 1 base, leaving 2 bases of the junction unmatched. Germline-derived CDR1 and CDR2 are SGHRS and YFSETQ. This CDR3 region has 14 residues. The chain employs TRBV5-1 and TRBJ1-1; 8 nucleotides align to TRBD1. The material sequenced was PBMCs. The receptor's source is a man in his fifties or sixties in good health and CMV-seronegative. The CDR3 loop is CASSLLDRDTEAFF. The CDR3 region has the DNA TGCGCCAGCAGCTTGCTGGACAGGGACACTGAAGCTTTCTTT.